Listed below are T cell receptor beta chains from one sample, sequenced in a study of blood T cell repertoires in COVID-19. The repertoire was sequenced with immunoSEQ multiplex PCR; TCRdb's copy has only in-frame clones and lacks some. Among approximately 310,000 clones listed, about nine tenths were seen once. The material sequenced was PBMCs or T cells enriched from blood (not recorded which). All receptors derive from a man in his fifties or sixties who had recovered from COVID-19. Both conserved end residues are part of each CDR3. The D gene is left open where the match is weak. Some rows have no size entry. The others give once, few or many, or a class for an expanded clone.

-	-	TRBJ2-5	TRBV4-1	CASSKQGQQETQYF	TGCGCCAGCAGTAAACAGGGCCAACAAGAGACCCAGTACTTC
-	-	TRBJ1-2	TRBV7-2	CASSFGYGYTF	TGTGCCAGCAGCTTCGGCTATGGCTACACCTTC
-	-	TRBJ2-1	TRBV29-1	CSVDRDNEQFF	TGCAGCGTTGACAGGGACAATGAGCAGTTCTTC
-	-	TRBJ1-6	TRBV2	CASSENGGRGSPLHF	TGTGCCAGCAGTGAAAACGGGGGGCGCGGGTCACCCCTCCACTTT
once	-	TRBJ2-5	TRBV5-1	CASRRGQETQYF	TGCGCCAGCAGGCGGGGCCAAGAGACCCAGTACTTC
-	-	TRBJ1-1	TRBV28	CASTGWVNTEAFF	TGTGCCAGCACAGGGTGGGTGAACACTGAAGCTTTCTTT
-	TRBD2	TRBJ2-3	TRBV5-1	CASSRTSGISTDTQYF	TGCGCCAGCAGCCGGACTAGCGGGATTAGCACAGATACGCAGTATTTT
-	-	TRBJ2-3	TRBV7-2	CASSWGQGGFTDTQYF	TGTGCCAGCAGCTGGGGCCAAGGTGGGTTCACAGATACGCAGTATTTT
once	-	TRBJ2-5	TRBV12-2	CASRFVTNRETQYF	TGTGCAAGTCGCTTCGTCACCAACAGAGAGACCCAGTACTTC
few	-	TRBJ2-3	TRBV18	CASSHGTTSTDTQYF	TGTGCCAGCTCGCACGGGACAACTAGCACAGATACGCAGTATTTT
-	TRBD2	TRBJ2-1	TRBV6-5	CASSRGSGANNEQFF	TGTGCCAGCAGCCGTGGTAGCGGGGCCAACAATGAGCAGTTCTTC
-	-	TRBJ2-7	TRBV28	CASSLFHQGPEQYF	TGTGCCAGCAGTTTATTTCACCAGGGGCCCGAGCAGTACTTC
-	TRBD2	TRBJ2-7	TRBV19	CASTQREGSYEQYF	TGTGCCAGTACCCAGCGGGAGGGATCCTACGAGCAGTACTTC
-	-	TRBJ1-4	TRBV24-1	CATSENMGGNEKLFF	TGTGCCACCAGTGAGAATATGGGGGGTAATGAAAAACTGTTTTTT
-	TRBD2	TRBJ2-3	TRBV6-2/TRBV6-3	CASSRTSGRARGTDTQYF	TGTGCCAGCAGTCGGACTAGCGGGAGGGCGAGGGGCACAGATACGCAGTATTTT
-	-	TRBJ1-4	TRBV19	CASSDQGADNEKLFF	TGTGCCAGTAGTGACCAGGGTGCCGATAATGAAAAACTGTTTTTT
few	TRBD2	TRBJ2-1	TRBV3-1/TRBV3-2	CASSLLAGGYEQFF	TGTGCCAGCAGCCTACTAGCGGGAGGCTATGAGCAGTTCTTC
once	-	TRBJ2-7	TRBV5-8	CASSLGGQLYEQYF	TGTGCCAGCAGCTTGGGCGGACAGCTCTACGAGCAGTACTTC
few	-	TRBJ2-2	TRBV29-1	CSVALRFTGELFF	TGCAGCGTTGCCCTTCGTTTCACCGGGGAGCTGTTTTTT
-	-	TRBJ2-2	TRBV3-1/TRBV3-2	CASSQGPGMNTGELFF	TGTGCCAGCAGCCAAGGCCCGGGGATGAACACCGGGGAGCTGTTTTTT
-	TRBD1	TRBJ1-2	TRBV6-5	CASRTGVGYGYTF	TGTGCCAGCAGAACAGGGGTTGGCTATGGCTACACCTTC
-	TRBD1	TRBJ2-1	TRBV5-1	CASWTGGGNEQFF	TGCGCCAGCTGGACAGGGGGCGGCAATGAGCAGTTCTTC
-	-	TRBJ2-2	TRBV2	CASRVRDTGELFF	TGTGCCAGCCGTGTGCGAGACACCGGGGAGCTGTTTTTT
few	-	TRBJ2-1	TRBV27	CASSFPGTTHNEQFF	TGTGCCAGCAGTTTTCCCGGGACAACCCACAATGAGCAGTTCTTC
once	TRBD1	TRBJ1-2	TRBV27	CASSPQQGGYGYTF	TGTGCCAGCAGTCCGCAACAGGGGGGCTATGGCTACACCTTC
-	TRBD2	TRBJ2-1	TRBV19	CASSYLAGVYNEQFF	TGTGCCAGTAGTTATCTAGCGGGAGTTTACAATGAGCAGTTCTTC
-	-	TRBJ1-2	TRBV5-1	CASSLVGRGDDGYTF	TGCGCCAGCAGCTTGGTTGGTCGGGGGGATGATGGCTACACCTTC
-	-	TRBJ2-2	TRBV5-1	CASSPGGLANTGELFF	TGCGCCAGCAGCCCCGGGGGACTCGCGAACACCGGGGAGCTGTTTTTT
-	TRBD1	TRBJ1-5	TRBV19	CASSPGQGSNQPQHF	TGTGCCAGTAGTCCGGGACAGGGGAGCAATCAGCCCCAGCATTTT
-	TRBD2	TRBJ2-5	TRBV29-1	CSVEDPLAGGIKETQYF	TGCAGCGTTGAAGACCCCCTAGCGGGAGGAATTAAAGAGACCCAGTACTTC
-	TRBD1	TRBJ1-5	TRBV28	CASNSGTGGTQPQHF	TGTGCCAGCAACTCAGGGACAGGGGGTACTCAGCCCCAGCATTTT
-	-	TRBJ1-4	TRBV11-2	CASSLVTATNEKLFF	TGTGCCAGCAGCTTAGTGACAGCAACTAATGAAAAACTGTTTTTT
-	TRBD1	TRBJ2-7	TRBV19	CASSTKPGQGTYEQYF	TGTGCCAGTAGTACGAAACCGGGACAGGGGACCTACGAGCAGTACTTC
-	-	TRBJ2-5	TRBV7-9	CASRGTQETQYF	TGTGCCAGCAGGGGCACCCAAGAGACCCAGTACTTC
-	-	TRBJ2-4	TRBV7-2	CASSLASKNIQYF	TGTGCCAGCAGCTTAGCTAGCAAAAACATTCAGTACTTC
-	-	TRBJ2-1	TRBV15	CATSGEREFNNEQFF	TGTGCCACCAGTGGCGAGAGGGAGTTTAACAATGAGCAGTTCTTC
-	-	TRBJ2-6	TRBV6-5	CASSYRGPGANVLTF	TGTGCCAGCAGTTACAGGGGCCCTGGGGCCAACGTCCTGACTTTC
-	-	TRBJ1-5	TRBV12-3/TRBV12-4	CASEGAEQPQHF	TGTGCCAGCGAAGGGGCAGAGCAGCCCCAGCATTTT
-	TRBD2	TRBJ2-7	TRBV18	CASSPGSGGSGYEQYF	TGTGCCAGCTCACCAGGATCCGGCGGGAGTGGCTACGAGCAGTACTTC
few	-	TRBJ1-3	TRBV24-1	CATSDSRNTIYF	TGTGCCACCAGTGATTCGAGGAACACCATATATTTT
-	-	TRBJ1-1	TRBV29-1	CSVDRGLPNTEAFF	TGCAGCGTTGACAGGGGCCTCCCGAACACTGAAGCTTTCTTT
-	-	TRBJ2-2	TRBV7-3	CASSSFANTGELFF	TGTGCCAGCAGCTCGTTCGCGAACACCGGGGAGCTGTTTTTT
-	-	TRBJ1-1	TRBV28	CASSLLTGSGTEAFF	TGTGCCAGCAGCCTCCTTACGGGGTCGGGCACTGAAGCTTTCTTT
-	-	TRBJ1-6	TRBV7-2	CASSLARAGSYNSPLHF	TGTGCCAGCAGCTTAGCCAGGGCCGGTTCCTATAATTCACCCCTCCACTTT
-	-	TRBJ1-4	TRBV4-3	CASSHSGQSWGEKLFF	TGCGCCAGCAGCCACTCTGGACAGTCCTGGGGTGAAAAACTGTTTTTT
-	TRBD1	TRBJ2-5	TRBV19	CASSSGQGRETQYF	TGTGCCAGTAGTAGCGGACAGGGGAGAGAGACCCAGTACTTC
-	TRBD1	TRBJ1-1	TRBV5-1	CASILTGGGTEAFF	TGCGCCAGCATCTTGACAGGGGGCGGAACTGAAGCTTTCTTT
-	-	TRBJ2-2	TRBV20-1	CSASKQGLTGELFF	TGCAGTGCTAGTAAGCAGGGCCTCACCGGGGAGCTGTTTTTT
-	TRBD1	TRBJ2-1	TRBV5-1	CASSPDRGLGNEQFF	TGCGCCAGCAGCCCTGACAGGGGGCTGGGAAATGAGCAGTTCTTC
-	TRBD1	TRBJ1-4	TRBV7-3	CASSRGQGEKLFF	TGTGCCAGCAGCAGGGGACAGGGGGAAAAACTGTTTTTT
-	-	TRBJ2-5	TRBV19	CASSSNREETQYF	TGTGCCAGTAGCTCAAACAGGGAAGAGACCCAGTACTTC
-	TRBD2	TRBJ2-1	TRBV28	CASSLAGVGYNEQFF	TGTGCCAGCAGCTTAGCGGGAGTAGGTTACAATGAGCAGTTCTTC
-	-	TRBJ1-1	TRBV28	CASKQANTEAFF	TGTGCCAGCAAACAGGCCAACACTGAAGCTTTCTTT
-	-	TRBJ1-5	TRBV21-1	CASSGHREIFQPQHF	TGTGCCAGCAGTGGGCACAGGGAGATTTTCCAGCCCCAGCATTTT
few	-	TRBJ2-7	TRBV20-1	CSAGLYEQYF	TGCAGTGCGGGACTTTACGAGCAGTACTTC